This record covers a single T cell receptor (beta chain). No antigen is known for it. The CDR3 covers 14 residues. Trimming removed 0 bases from V and 5 bases from J, with 12 bases in between. In germline, CDR1 is SQVTM, CDR2 ANQGSEA. TCRdb analysed the reads with MiXCR anew, one entry per CDR3 protein. Of roughly 920,000 distinct CDR3 sequences listed, approximately 32% are singletons. The data stem from a study of T cell repertoires in cytomegalovirus infection. Study summary: Well-studied HLA-B-restricted CMV epitopes were used in the study alongside recently identified HLA-C-restricted ones. CMV infection plus the matching HLA type was flagged by public TCR beta signatures.

Study-wide results and caveats: Ex vivo responses were dominated by HLA-C-restricted CMV-specific TCR beta clonotypes. Based on cumulative public TCR beta family frequency, carriers of CMV plus the relevant HLA were identified.

This clonotype originated in a human donor in good health (CMV status not recorded). Some clones in this sample may be carry-over from other donors' samples. Sequenced material: cultured CD8+ T cells from PBMCs, taken from culture after CMV antigen stimulation. The chain has TRBV29-1 and TRBJ2-3; D remains unclear. In DNA, the CDR3 is TGCAGCGTTGAAGAAGCCGGAGCTGGAGATACGCAGTATTTT. This sequence encodes CSVEEAGAGDTQYF.